The 5 T cell receptor beta chains reported below all come from one sample, sequenced in a study of shared clonotypes between healthy human individuals. The method was immunoSEQ multiplex PCR; TCRdb's version includes in-frame clones alone and lacks a portion of them. The table has roughly 2.2 million clones, more than 85% seen once. The sequencing sample was made of naive CD4+ T cells from PBMCs. Subset here: CD45RA+ positively selected. These receptors were taken from a man aged 18-30 years in good health. Some clones in this sample may be carry-over from other donors' samples.

J is TRBJ1-1 and V is TRBV7-2, with D possibly TRBD1 on 5 matching bases. Germline CDR1 reads SGHTA; CDR2 reads FQGNSA. Trimming shortened V by 4 bases and J by 1 base, and 10 bases separated the two germline ends. There are 14 residues in the CDR3. DNA for the CDR3: TGTGCCAGCAGCTACCTGGGGGGGAACACTGAAGCTTTCTTT. It specifies CASSYLGGNTEAFF. The whole variable domain, remainder taken from reference TRBV7-2 and TRBJ1-1, is GAGVSQSPSNKVTEKGKDVELRCDPISGHTALYWYRQSLGQGLEFLIYFQGNSAPDKSGLPSDRFSAERTGGSVSTLTIQRTQQEDSAVYLCASSYLGGNTEAFFGQGTRLTVV.

The chain carries TRBV2 and TRBJ2-3; possible D gene TRBD2, 5 bases. Germline V lookup: CDR1 SNHLY, CDR2 FYNNEI. The V and J ends lost 5 bases and 0 bases respectively, with 9 bases between them. The CDR3 runs 14 residues. Here the CDR3 DNA reads TGTGCCAGCAGTCCGGAGGCTAGCACAGATACGCAGTATTTT. Protein: CASSPEASTDTQYF.

V and J are TRBV27 and TRBJ1-1; D uncertain. Germline CDR1 and CDR2: MNHEY and SMNVEV (reference sequence). The CDR3 has 14 residues. V dropped 6 bases and J dropped 0 bases, with 11 bases sitting between them. The CDR3 sequence is CASSLIDMNTEAFF. In DNA, the CDR3 is TGTGCCAGCAGCCTCATCGATATGAACACTGAAGCTTTCTTT.

This chain uses TRBV7-3 with TRBJ1-1; 9 bases match TRBD1. Germline CDR1 and CDR2: SGHTA and FQGTGA. The V segment lost 6 bases and the J segment 4 bases; nucleotides outside the gene matches: 6. CDR3 length equals 14 residues. The CDR3 DNA sequence: TGTGCCAGCAGGAAACAGGGGGCGAGCACTGAAGCTTTCTTT. It codes for CASRKQGASTEAFF.

The table lists this clone with a few counts. This sequence joins TRBV28 and TRBJ1-2, with a tentative D call TRBD1 (5 bases). V was shortened by 5 bases and J by 7 bases, with 17 bases between the two germline ends. The CDR3 loop spans 14 amino acids. CDR1 and CDR2 from the germline V gene are MDHEN and SYDVKM. The CDR3 spells CASSRSSGKSGYTF. The CDR3 DNA sequence: TGTGCCAGCAGTCGAAGTTCAGGGAAGAGTGGCTACACCTTC.